This record covers a single TCR beta chain. CD45RO-negative, CCR7-selected cells formed the naive CD8 fraction, which excluded terminally differentiated effector memory CD45RA+ cells. The sample is drawn from a study of shared clonotypes between healthy human individuals. Germline V CDR1 and CDR2: MNHNS, SASEGT. Trimming cost V 5 bases and J 4 bases; bases outside gene matches: 6. The CDR3 sequence is 15 residues long. Assay used: immunoSEQ multiplex PCR; TCRdb lists only in-frame clones, some missing. The sample has about 2.2 million clones; roughly 93% are singletons. The chain employs TRBV6-1 and TRBJ2-7, with 12 bases aligning to TRBD2. Input material: naive CD8+ T cells from PBMCs. The receptor was derived from a young man in good health. Some clones in this sample may be carry-over from other donors' samples. The CDR3 DNA reads TGTGCCAGCAGTCCCACGACTAGCGGGAGTTACGAGCAGTACTTC. This encodes CASSPTTSGSYEQYF.